These 20 T cell receptor beta chains came from one sample sequenced in a study of CD8+CD57+ T cells in acquired aplastic anemia. Patients who underwent sequencing had shown CD8+CD57+ cell expansion by flow cytometry. Genomic DNA, serving as template, underwent TCR beta VDJ and CDR3 profiling. TCRdb reanalysed the reads using MiXCR and keeps one entry per CDR3 protein. The data show hundreds of thousands of distinct CDR3 sequences, with over 25% seen just once and around 0.82% held by the top ten. The sample consisted of sorted CD4+, CD8+, or CD8+CD57+ T cells (not recorded which) from PBMCs. The origin of the receptors is a human donor with aplastic anemia.

This clonotype has ten or more counts. V usage is TRBV20-1 and J usage is TRBJ1-2; TRBD1 matches at 8 bases. This CDR3 is 16 amino acids long. Germline CDR1 DFQATT, CDR2 SNEGSKA (reference sequence). The V and J ends lost 0 bases and 7 bases, in that order; junction bases with no gene match: 13. The CDR3 is CSARDPKDRVVLGYTF. Written as DNA, the CDR3 is TGCAGTGCTAGAGATCCTAAGGACAGGGTTGTTCTTGGCTACACCTTC.

This clonotype was detected only a few times. V gene TRBV11-1 combines with J gene TRBJ2-1, with TRBD2 as a possible D gene (7 bases). V dropped 6 bases and J dropped 5 bases, with 23 bases sitting between them. This CDR3 has 17 residues. The germline V gene encodes CDR1 SGHAT and CDR2 FQDESV (reference sequence). CDR3 in amino acids: CASSRKGGDWTNNEQFF. CDR3 in DNA: TGTGCCAGCAGTAGAAAGGGGGGGGACTGGACGAACAATGAGCAGTTCTTC.

This clonotype has just one count. Its ends do not fully match the called genes, so a read error is possible. The chain carries TRBV7-8 and TRBJ2-7; the D gene could be TRBD1 or TRBD2 (6 bases each). CDR1 is SGHVS, CDR2 FQNEAQ, per germline. The CDR3 sequence is 15 residues long. CDR3 amino acids: CASSLVGGASYEQCF. The DNA of the CDR3 is TGTGCCAGCAGCTTAGTGGGGGGCGCGTCGTACGAGCAGTGCTTT. Complete variable domain (other parts from reference TRBV7-8 and TRBJ2-7): GAGVSQSPRYKVAKRGQDVALRCDPISGHVSLFWYQQALGQGPEFLTYFQNEAQLDKSGLPSDRFFAERPEGSVSTLKIQRTQQEDSAVYLCASSLVGGASYEQCFGPGTRLTVT.

The rearrangement links TRBV2 to TRBJ2-3; D is possibly TRBD2 (6 bases). Deletions cut 7 bases from V and 6 bases from J, with 29 bases between. There are 18 residues in the CDR3. In germline, CDR1 is SNHLY, CDR2 FYNNEI. The CDR3 sequence: CASISSASGLRLKDTQYF. CDR3 nucleotides: TGTGCCAGCATTTCTTCCGCGAGCGGGCTCAGGTTAAAGGATACGCAGTATTTT.

This clonotype appeared many times. The chain couples TRBV20-1 to TRBJ1-2, with a weak D call TRBD1 (6 bases). The V gene's germline CDR1 is DFQATT and CDR2 SNEGSKA (reference sequence). The CDR3 is made up of 16 amino acids. V lost 7 bases, J lost 6 bases, and 27 bases lay in between. CDR3 protein: CSVSFLTGWHTDGYTF. DNA of the CDR3: TGCAGTGTGAGTTTTCTTACAGGGTGGCACACAGATGGCTACACCTTC.

The chain uses TRBV24-1 and TRBJ1-2; 8 bases agree with TRBD1. Germline CDR1 and CDR2: KGHDR and SFDVKD. V lost 7 bases, J lost 8 bases, and 11 bases stayed unmatched. The CDR3 contains 14 residues. In DNA form, the CDR3 reads TGTGCCACCAGATCAGGGGGCATATCTCGCGGCTACACCTTC. It specifies CATRSGGISRGYTF.

This clonotype was counted ten times or more. The V and J genes are TRBV7-2 and TRBJ1-1; D is perhaps TRBD1 (5 bases). This CDR3 contains 13 residues. The germline CDR1 and CDR2 sequences are SGHTA and FQGNSA. Trimming left V 4 bases short and J 3 bases short, with 9 bases between. DNA for the CDR3: TGTGCCAGCAGCTCTGGGGGGGACACTGAAGCTTTCTTT. Amino acids: CASSSGGDTEAFF.

This clonotype was counted between two and nine times. The chain couples TRBV9 to TRBJ2-7, with D possibly matching TRBD2 (5 bases). Trimming took off 4 bases at V and 4 bases at J, with 15 bases between the two ends. From germline, CDR1 is SGDLS and CDR2 YYNGEE. CDR3 length: 14 residues. The CDR3 bases are TGTGCCAGCAGCTCACCGGGTTCGGGGTACGAGCAGTACTTC. Its translation: CASSSPGSGYEQYF.

In this sample, this clonotype turned up a few times. A much larger clone lies a single base off, so this may be a read error. The chain combines TRBV7-7 with TRBJ2-5, with TRBD1 as a possible D gene (5 bases). CDR1 is SSHAT, CDR2 FNYEAQ, per germline (reference sequence). CDR3 length: 13 amino acids. CDR3 nucleotide sequence: TGTGCTAGCAGTCCCAGGGTTCCAAAGACCCAGTACTTC. This codes for CASSPRVPKTQYF. The full variable domain, rest sourced from reference TRBV7-7 and TRBJ2-5, is GAGVSQSPRYKVTKRGQDVTLRCDPISSHATLYWYQQALGQGPEFLTYFNYEAQPDKSGLPSDRFSAERPEGSISTLTIQRTEQRDSAMYRCASSPRVPKTQYFGPGTRLLVL.

Of note for this clonotype: This could be a read error, since a much larger clone is one nucleotide away. This sequence joins TRBV19 and TRBJ2-1; TRBD2 agrees at 7 bases. This CDR3 is 16 amino acids long. CDR1 and CDR2 (germline): LNHDA, SQIVND (reference sequence). Written as DNA, the CDR3 is TGTGCCAGTCAAGGTTGGGAAGCGGGGTCCTACAATGGGCAGTTCTTC. The encoded protein is CASQGWEAGSYNGQFF. The full variable domain, completed using reference TRBV19 and TRBJ2-1, is DGGITQSPKYLFRKEGQNVTLSCEQNLNHDAMYWYRQDPGQGLRLIYYSQIVNDFQKGDIAEGYSVSREKKESFPLTVTSAQKNPTAFYLCASQGWEAGSYNGQFFGPGTRLTVL.

The chain links TRBV28 to TRBJ1-3; the D gene is possibly TRBD1 (5 bases). Trimming removed 3 bases at V and 4 bases at J, with 10 bases between. This CDR3 is 14 amino acids long. Germline values: CDR1 MDHEN, CDR2 SYDVKM. The CDR3 region is CASSLAGLGNTIYF. The CDR3 DNA follows: TGTGCCAGCAGTTTGGCAGGGCTCGGAAACACCATATATTTT.

This clonotype was counted only a few times. This chain joins TRBV10-3 and TRBJ2-3, with TRBD2 matching over 14 bases. Trimming removed 6 bases from V and 8 bases from J; junction bases left unmatched: 19. The CDR3 contains 19 residues. CDR1 and CDR2 from the germline V gene are ENHRY and SYGVKD. The CDR3 sequence is CAISEKTSGLAGDWGTQYF. CDR3 coding DNA: TGTGCCATCAGCGAGAAAACCTCGGGACTAGCGGGGGATTGGGGTACGCAGTATTTT.

Of note for this clonotype: A much larger clone is a single base away; this may be a read error. This rearrangement joins TRBV7-9 to TRBJ2-4, with D perhaps TRBD1 (5 bases). The germline V gene has CDR1 SEHNR and CDR2 FQNEAQ (reference sequence). This CDR3 contains 13 residues. CDR3 nucleotide sequence: TGTGCCAGCAGCCCCCAGGGTGCAAACATTCGGTACTTC. It encodes CASSPQGANIRYF.

This clonotype was seen many times. The chain links TRBV29-1 to TRBJ2-3; unclear D gene. Germline values: CDR1 SQVTM, CDR2 ANQGSEA. This CDR3 has 14 residues. Trimming cost V 3 bases and J 2 bases, with 12 bases left between them. The CDR3 sequence: CSVERTIPTDTQYF. The CDR3 nucleotides read TGCAGCGTTGAGAGAACAATACCCACAGATACGCAGTATTTT.

This clonotype was seen a single time. V and J are TRBV11-1 and TRBJ2-1; perhaps TRBD2 as D (6 bases). The germline CDR1 and CDR2 sequences are SGHAT and FQDESV (reference sequence). Trimming left V 5 bases short and J 0 bases short, with 11 bases between. The CDR3 runs 15 residues. CDR3 region: CASSREPSSYNEQFF. The CDR3 bases are TGTGCCAGCAGCCGGGAGCCCAGCTCCTACAATGAGCAGTTCTTC.

This clonotype was seen ten or more times. The chain links TRBV29-1 to TRBJ2-7, with 11 bases matching TRBD2. Germline-derived CDR1 and CDR2 are SQVTM and ANQGSEA. CDR3 length: 14 amino acids. The V and J ends lost 7 bases and 2 bases, in that order; junction bases with no gene match: 7. The CDR3, as DNA: TGCAGCGCCGTTCTAGCGGGGGGTACCTACGAGCAGTACTTC. Protein: CSAVLAGGTYEQYF.

At least ten counts were recorded for this clonotype. The rearrangement joins TRBV20-1 to TRBJ2-7; 7 bases are shared with TRBD1. V shed 5 bases and J 3 bases; nucleotides not matched to a gene: 10. The germline V gene encodes CDR1 DFQATT and CDR2 SNEGSKA (reference sequence). The length of the CDR3 is 14 residues. CDR3 region: CSARGPDRLYEQYF. CDR3 DNA sequence: TGCAGTGCTCGTGGCCCGGACAGGCTCTACGAGCAGTACTTC.

Many counts were recorded for this clonotype. V is TRBV10-3 and J is TRBJ2-1, with D maybe TRBD2 (5 bases). Germline-derived CDR1 and CDR2 are ENHRY and SYGVKD. Trimming removed 7 bases at V and 0 bases at J, with 13 bases between. CDR3 length equals 15 residues. The CDR3 nucleotides read TGTGCCATCATGGCGAGCGGCAGCTCCTACAATGAGCAGTTCTTC. Amino acid sequence: CAIMASGSSYNEQFF.

The chain recombines TRBV5-1 with TRBJ1-1, with 9 bases lining up with TRBD1. The CDR3 is 14 residues long. After removal of 4 bases from V and 7 bases from J, the junction contained 8 bases not matched to a gene. Germline V CDR1 and CDR2: SGHRS, YFSETQ. The CDR3 DNA reads TGCGCCAGCAGCGGGGGACAGGGCACGCTTGAAGCTTTCTTT. Protein sequence: CASSGGQGTLEAFF.

This clonotype is a singleton in its sample. This chain connects TRBV10-3 to TRBJ1-2; a possible D gene is TRBD1 (5 bases). The CDR3 extends over 14 amino acids. Germline assignment: CDR1 ENHRY and CDR2 SYGVKD. Trimming cost V 0 bases and J 4 bases, with 9 bases left between them. The CDR3 reads CAISESGASYGYTF. The CDR3 DNA reads TGTGCCATCAGTGAGTCAGGGGCCAGCTATGGCTACACCTTC.